This T cell receptor beta chain was found in a study of cytomegalovirus exposure and HLA in healthy donors. Overall study context: Among over 300 genotyped donors, around 82% fell in the Caucasian-associated ancestry cluster.

Study results and limitations: In an earlier analysis, in about 530 donors, most V segments appeared productive either ~87% or ~30% of the time. Rarity characterized most TCR sequences, yet some public TCRs appeared in many donors.

A multiplex PCR was run with 60 Vbeta primers and 13 Jbeta primers. Profiling relied on immunoSEQ multiplex PCR, and the TCRdb table lists in-frame clones only, not all of them. The data show about 150,000 clones, about 77% seen once. As concerns this clone: Its cognate antigen is unknown.

Germline CDR1 is SGHTA and CDR2 is FQGTGA. The CDR3 spans 13 residues. With V trimmed by 2 bases and J by 7 bases, 2 bases remained unmatched. Though nominally healthy at sampling, donors likely had unrecorded immune exposures. The material sequenced was PBMCs. The receptor comes from a male donor in good health and CMV-seronegative. V is TRBV7-3 and J is TRBJ2-1; the match to TRBD1 covers 7 bases. This CDR3 reads CASSLPQGNEQFF. Here the CDR3 DNA reads TGTGCCAGCAGCTTACCACAGGGGAATGAGCAGTTCTTC.